The table lists the clone carrying this T cell receptor (beta chain) with a few counts. Its antigen remains unidentified. The sample comes from a study of sequential checkpoint blockade in melanoma. Study details: Arm A got nivolumab then ipilimumab; arm B the reverse, 1:1. DNA from 91 pretreatment tumor samples underwent TCRβ immunosequencing.

Germline lookup yields CDR1 MDHEN and CDR2 SYDVKM. V dropped 6 bases and J dropped 3 bases, with 11 bases sitting between them. This CDR3 is 13 amino acids long. Using immunoSEQ multiplex PCR, the repertoire was profiled, and TCRdb retains in-frame clones only, with some absent. Among approximately 10,000 clones listed, about 25% were seen once. Findings and limits, study-wide: T-cell fraction and clonality followed PD-L1 and CD8+ counts, not mutational load.

Specified treatment: randomized to nivolumab then ipilimumab (arm A) or the reverse (arm B). This sequence was found in a human donor with melanoma. Sequencing used tumor tissue (inferred from file names), obtained from a patient given nivolumab and ipilimumab in sequence. J is TRBJ1-2 and V is TRBV28; D is unresolved. The CDR3 sequence: CASSPAIDYGYTF. The CDR3 nucleotides read TGTGCCAGCAGCCCGGCCATAGACTATGGCTACACCTTC.